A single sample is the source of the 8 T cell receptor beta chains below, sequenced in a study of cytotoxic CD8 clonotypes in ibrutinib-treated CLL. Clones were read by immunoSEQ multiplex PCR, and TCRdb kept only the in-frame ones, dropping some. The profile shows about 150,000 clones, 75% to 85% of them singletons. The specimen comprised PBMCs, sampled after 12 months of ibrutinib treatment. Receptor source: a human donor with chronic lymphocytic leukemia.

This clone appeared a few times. CDR3 sequence: CASSQRSPSSYEQYF. CDR3 nucleotide sequence: TGTGCCAGCTCACAACGTAGTCCCTCCTCCTACGAGCAGTACTTC. The rearrangement uses TRBV18 and TRBJ2-7; D call uncertain. V dropped 4 bases and J dropped 0 bases, with 13 bases sitting between them. Germline CDR1 reads KGHSH; CDR2 reads LQKENI. CDR3 length: 15 residues.

The chain's CDR3 is CASSQSGRTNYGYTF. The DNA of the CDR3 is TGCGCCAGCAGCCAATCGGGCCGTACTAACTATGGCTACACCTTC. This chain connects TRBV4-3 to TRBJ1-2; D is uncertain. Trimming took off 2 bases at V and 0 bases at J, with 10 bases between the two ends. This CDR3 has 15 residues. From germline, CDR1 is LGHNA and CDR2 YSLEER.

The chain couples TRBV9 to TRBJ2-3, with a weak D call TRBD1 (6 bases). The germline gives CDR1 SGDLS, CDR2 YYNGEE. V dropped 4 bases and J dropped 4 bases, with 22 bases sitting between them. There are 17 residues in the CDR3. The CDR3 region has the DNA TGTGCCAGCAGCCATCAATCACAGGGATTCCGACCAGATACGCAGTATTTT. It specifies CASSHQSQGFRPDTQYF.

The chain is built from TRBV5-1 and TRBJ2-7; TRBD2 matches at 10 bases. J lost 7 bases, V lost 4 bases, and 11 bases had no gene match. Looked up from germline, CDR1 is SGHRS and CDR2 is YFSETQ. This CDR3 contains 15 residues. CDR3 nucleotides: TGCGCCAGCAGCAAAGCGGGAGGGGATCCGGGAGAGCAGTACTTC. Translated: CASSKAGGDPGEQYF.

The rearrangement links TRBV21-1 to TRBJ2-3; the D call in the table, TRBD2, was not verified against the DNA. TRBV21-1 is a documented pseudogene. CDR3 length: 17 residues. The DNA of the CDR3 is TGTGCCAGCAGCAAAGCGGGCCGGGAGGGTCGCACAGATACGCAGTATTTT. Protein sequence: CASSKAGREGRTDTQYF.

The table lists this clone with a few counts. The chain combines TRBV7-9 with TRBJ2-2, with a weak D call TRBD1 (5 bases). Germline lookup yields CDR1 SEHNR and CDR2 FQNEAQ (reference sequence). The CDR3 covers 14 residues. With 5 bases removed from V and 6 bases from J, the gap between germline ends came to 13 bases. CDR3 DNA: TGTGCCAGCAGCAGCAGGGTTAGTTCCGGGGAGCTGTTTTTT. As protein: CASSSRVSSGELFF.

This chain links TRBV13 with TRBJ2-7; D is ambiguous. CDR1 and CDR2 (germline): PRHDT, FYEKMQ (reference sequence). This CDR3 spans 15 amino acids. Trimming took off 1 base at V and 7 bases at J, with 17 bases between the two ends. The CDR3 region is CASSLVVARPGEQYF. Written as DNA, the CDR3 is TGTGCCAGCAGCTTAGTTGTTGCCCGGCCGGGTGAGCAGTACTTC.

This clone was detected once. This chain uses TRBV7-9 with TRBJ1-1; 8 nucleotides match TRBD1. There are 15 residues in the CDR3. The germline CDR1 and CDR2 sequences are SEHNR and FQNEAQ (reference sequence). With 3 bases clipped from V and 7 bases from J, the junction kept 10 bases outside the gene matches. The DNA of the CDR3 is TGTGCCAGCAGCTTTGCTCCAGGGGGCCTGAATGAAGCTTTCTTT. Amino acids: CASSFAPGGLNEAFF.